This TCR beta chain comes out of a study of T-cell memory formation after mild COVID-19. Turning to the study itself: Most TCR clusters belonged to a single donor.

The study, taken as a whole, reports: Certain responding clones were present in pre-infection memory, suggesting participation of cross-reactive memory.

There are a few counts of this clonotype. Its target is unknown. Amplification by 5'RACE using constant-segment primers produced TCR alpha and TCR beta cDNA libraries that carried sample barcodes and UMIs. MiXCR, run by TCRdb on the 5' RACE reads, gives a single entry per CDR3 protein. Of roughly 610,000 distinct CDR3 sequences listed, roughly 17% are singletons. The specimen sequenced was PBMCs or a T cell subset sorted from them (not recorded which). The clonotype comes from an adult woman who had mild COVID-19 (a few samples of this study predate the infection). Cell type and time point are not known.

CDR3 nucleotides: TGTGCCAGCAGCTTGGGTTATGGGTTCGGGTACAATGAGCAGTTCTTC. Encoded protein: CASSLGYGFGYNEQFF. The genes are TRBV7-9 and TRBJ2-1; D is unresolved. CDR3 length equals 16 residues. Germline V CDR1 and CDR2: SEHNR, FQNEAQ (reference sequence). V was cut by 3 bases and J by 4 bases, with 16 bases left in between.